The entry that follows covers one T cell receptor (beta chain) sequence. This sample stems from a study of blood T cell repertoires in COVID-19. Study summary: Acute and convalescent COVID-19 specimens originated in the United States, Italy and Spain. Nucleic acid was either cDNA or gDNA, and it came from T cells, B-cell-depleted T cells, or PBMCs.

CDR1 and CDR2 from the germline V gene are SGHRS and YFSETQ. The CDR3 runs 14 residues. V was shortened by 0 bases and J by 4 bases, with 8 bases between the two germline ends. The data were produced by immunoSEQ multiplex PCR, yet TCRdb's version contains in-frame clones alone and is incomplete. Here the sample spans approximately 300,000 clones, around 91% being singletons. Sequencing was done on a sample of peripheral blood. This sequence originates from a woman aged 40 to 50 with COVID-19, enrolled during active disease. This chain connects TRBV5-1 to TRBJ2-1, with a tentative D call TRBD1 (5 bases). CDR3 amino acids: CASSLGQRYNEQFF. The CDR3 coding sequence is TGCGCCAGCAGCTTGGGACAGAGATACAATGAGCAGTTCTTC.